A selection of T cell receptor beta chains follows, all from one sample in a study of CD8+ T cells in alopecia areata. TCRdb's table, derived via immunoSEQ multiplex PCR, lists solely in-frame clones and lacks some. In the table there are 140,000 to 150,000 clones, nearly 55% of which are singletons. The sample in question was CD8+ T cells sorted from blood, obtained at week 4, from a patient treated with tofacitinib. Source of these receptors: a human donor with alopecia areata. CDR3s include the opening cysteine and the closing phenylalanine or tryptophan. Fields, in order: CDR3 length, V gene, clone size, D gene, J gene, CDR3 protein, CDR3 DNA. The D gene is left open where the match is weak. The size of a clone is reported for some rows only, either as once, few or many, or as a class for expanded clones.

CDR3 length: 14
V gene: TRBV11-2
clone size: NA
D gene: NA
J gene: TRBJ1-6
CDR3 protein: CASSLKIGNSPLHF
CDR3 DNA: TGTGCCAGCAGCTTAAAAATAGGGAATTCACCCCTCCACTTT

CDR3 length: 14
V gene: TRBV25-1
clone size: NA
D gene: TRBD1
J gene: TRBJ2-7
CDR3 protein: CASSESGGSYEQYF
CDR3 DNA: TGTGCCAGCAGTGAATCAGGGGGATCCTACGAGCAGTACTTC

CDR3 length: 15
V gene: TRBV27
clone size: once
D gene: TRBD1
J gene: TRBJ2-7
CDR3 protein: CASSSLGTGIYEQYF
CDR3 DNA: TGTGCCAGCAGTTCCCTCGGGACAGGGATATACGAGCAGTACTTC

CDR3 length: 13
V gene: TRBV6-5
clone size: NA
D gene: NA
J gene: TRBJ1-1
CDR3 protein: CAIPRVGYTEAFF
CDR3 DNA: TGTGCCATCCCGAGGGTAGGGTACACTGAAGCTTTCTTT

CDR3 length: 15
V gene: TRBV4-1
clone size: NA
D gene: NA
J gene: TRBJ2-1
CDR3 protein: CASSQDLATGYEQFF
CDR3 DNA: TGCGCCAGCAGCCAAGATCTAGCTACTGGGTATGAGCAGTTCTTC

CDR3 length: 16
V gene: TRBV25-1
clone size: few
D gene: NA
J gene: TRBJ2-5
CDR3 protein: CASSESWGSVEETQYF
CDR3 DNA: TGTGCCAGCAGTGAATCCTGGGGGTCTGTTGAGGAGACCCAGTACTTC

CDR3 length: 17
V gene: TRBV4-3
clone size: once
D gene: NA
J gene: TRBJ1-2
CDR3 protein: CASSQDNRESPNYGYTF
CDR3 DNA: TGCGCCAGCAGCCAAGATAACAGGGAATCACCTAACTATGGCTACACCTTC

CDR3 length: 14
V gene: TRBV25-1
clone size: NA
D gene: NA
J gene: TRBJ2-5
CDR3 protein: CASSDLGLQETQYF
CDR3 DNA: TGTGCCAGCAGTGACTTGGGTCTTCAAGAGACCCAGTACTTC

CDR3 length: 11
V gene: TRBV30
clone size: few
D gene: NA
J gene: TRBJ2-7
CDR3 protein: CAWSRSYEQYF
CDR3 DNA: TGTGCCTGGAGTCGCTCCTACGAGCAGTACTTC

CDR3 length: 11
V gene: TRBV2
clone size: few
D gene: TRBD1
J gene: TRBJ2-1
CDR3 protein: CASDDRDRSFF
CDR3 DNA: TGTGCCAGCGACGACCGGGACAGGTCTTTCTTC

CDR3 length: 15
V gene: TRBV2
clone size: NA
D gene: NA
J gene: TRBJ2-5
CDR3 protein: CASSEYRVTQETQYF
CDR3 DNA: TGTGCCAGCAGTGAATATCGGGTTACCCAAGAGACCCAGTACTTC

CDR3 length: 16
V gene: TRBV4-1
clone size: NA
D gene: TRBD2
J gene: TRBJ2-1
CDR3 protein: CASSLLAGTSYNEQFF
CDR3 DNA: TGCGCCAGCAGCCTCCTAGCGGGGACATCCTACAATGAGCAGTTCTTC

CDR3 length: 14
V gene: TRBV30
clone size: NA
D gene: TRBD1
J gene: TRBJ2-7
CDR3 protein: CAWSGGTGGHEQYF
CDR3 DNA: TGTGCCTGGAGTGGGGGGACAGGGGGCCACGAGCAGTACTTC

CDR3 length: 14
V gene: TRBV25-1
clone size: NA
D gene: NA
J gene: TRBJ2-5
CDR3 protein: CASSEFWGGETQYF
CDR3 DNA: TGTGCCAGCAGTGAGTTTTGGGGCGGAGAGACCCAGTACTTC

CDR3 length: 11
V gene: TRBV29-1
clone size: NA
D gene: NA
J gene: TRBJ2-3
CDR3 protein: CSVELADTQYF
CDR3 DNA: TGCAGCGTTGAACTGGCAGATACGCAGTATTTT

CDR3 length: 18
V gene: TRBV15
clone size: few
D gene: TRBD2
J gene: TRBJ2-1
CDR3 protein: CATSRSRLAGGPDNEQFF
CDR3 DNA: TGTGCCACCAGCAGATCCAGACTAGCGGGGGGACCAGATAATGAGCAGTTCTTC

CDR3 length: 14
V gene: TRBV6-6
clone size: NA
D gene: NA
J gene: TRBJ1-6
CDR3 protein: CAPSPVPFNSPLHF
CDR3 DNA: TGTGCCCCCTCCCCCGTACCGTTTAATTCACCCCTCCACTTT

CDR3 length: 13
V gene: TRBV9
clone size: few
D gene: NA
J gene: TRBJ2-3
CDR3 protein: CASSVDSTDTQYF
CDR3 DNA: TGTGCCAGCAGCGTGGACAGCACAGATACGCAGTATTTT

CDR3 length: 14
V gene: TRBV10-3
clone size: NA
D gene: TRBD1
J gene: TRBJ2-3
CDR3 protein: CAISPGTGLDTQYF
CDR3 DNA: TGTGCCATCAGCCCCGGGACAGGGTTGGATACGCAGTATTTT

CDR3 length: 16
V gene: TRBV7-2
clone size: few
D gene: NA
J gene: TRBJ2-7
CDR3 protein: CASSPEGRGGLYEQYF
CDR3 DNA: TGTGCCAGCAGCCCCGAGGGCAGGGGGGGACTCTACGAGCAGTACTTC

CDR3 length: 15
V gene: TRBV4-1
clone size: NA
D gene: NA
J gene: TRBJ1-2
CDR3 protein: CASSQGQDGNYGYTF
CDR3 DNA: TGCGCCAGCAGCCAAGGACAGGACGGGAACTATGGCTACACCTTC

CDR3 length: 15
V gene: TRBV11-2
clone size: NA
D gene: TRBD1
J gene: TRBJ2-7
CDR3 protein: CASSLTTDRSYEQYF
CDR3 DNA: TGTGCCAGCAGTCTCACCACGGACAGGTCCTACGAGCAGTACTTC

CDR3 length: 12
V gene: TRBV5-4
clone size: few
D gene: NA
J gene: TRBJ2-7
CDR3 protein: CASSPDTNEQYF
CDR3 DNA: TGTGCCAGCAGCCCAGACACCAACGAGCAGTACTTC

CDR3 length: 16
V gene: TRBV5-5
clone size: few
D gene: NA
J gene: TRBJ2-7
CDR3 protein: CASRFPGVKPLYEQYF
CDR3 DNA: TGTGCCAGCAGATTCCCGGGAGTCAAACCCCTCTACGAGCAGTACTTC

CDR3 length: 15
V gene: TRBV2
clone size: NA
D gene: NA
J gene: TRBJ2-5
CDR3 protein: CASPGVDRNQETQYF
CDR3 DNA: TGTGCCAGCCCTGGGGTAGACCGGAATCAAGAGACCCAGTACTTC

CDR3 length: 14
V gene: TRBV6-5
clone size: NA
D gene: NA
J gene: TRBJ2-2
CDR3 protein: CASSYLEDAGELFF
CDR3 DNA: TGTGCCAGCAGTTACTTAGAGGACGCCGGGGAGCTGTTTTTT

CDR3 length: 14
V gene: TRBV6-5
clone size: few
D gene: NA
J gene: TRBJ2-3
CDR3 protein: CASSYGESTDTQYF
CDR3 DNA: TGTGCCAGCAGTTACGGGGAGAGCACAGATACGCAGTATTTT

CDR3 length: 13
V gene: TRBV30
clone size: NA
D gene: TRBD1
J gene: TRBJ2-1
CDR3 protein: CAWGTGTYNEQFF
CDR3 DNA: TGTGCCTGGGGGACAGGGACCTACAATGAGCAGTTCTTC